This section outlines one TCR beta chain sequence together with its context. It has no known antigen specificity. The input lacks base qualities; no much larger clone sits a single base away. The donors belonged to the validation cohort of approximately 130 subjects, which was separate from the approximately 700-subject first cohort. The library was generated by the immunoSEQ multiplex PCR assay. The published analysis was carried out like this. A statistical classification framework was built to diagnose cytomegalovirus status from the catalog of TCR beta chain sequences. This is the immuneACCESS table as TCRdb keeps it, with only in-frame sequences that have V and J called. A part of the clones is gone; compared with another copy, unresolved V genes explain less than half, and the rest is unexplained. That table gives V, J and clone size, and the DNA gave D and trimming. Within this sample are about 130,000 clones, with 88% of them counted one time only. In total, the top ten clones hold 1.4% to 1.5% of the sample.

From its cysteine to its phenylalanine, the CDR3 spans 14 amino acids. Of the read, only the CDR3 DNA is kept; its 42 bases are in frame from base 1. Per the germline V gene, MGHRA is the CDR1 and YSYEKL is the CDR2. Relative to germline, V is 0 bases shorter and J is 13 bases shorter, with 15 bases between their ends. This entry is derived from a study of cytomegalovirus exposure and HLA in healthy donors (dated by TCRdb to the late 2010s). Study-wide context: According to a later analysis, the roughly 130 validation repertoires were produced on the same platform as the approximately 610 repertoires of the first cohort. The study was designed to test whether signatures of past pathogen exposure could be identified by cataloging public T cell receptors. In addition to the first cohort of roughly 670 subjects, a separate validation cohort of 120 different subjects was used. To predict cytomegalovirus infection status, the study combined high-throughput TCR immunosequencing, statistical association of individual TCRs with disease status, and machine learning. Overall study results and their limits: The study listed 150 to 200 TCR beta chains as associated with cytomegalovirus. In a later analysis, TCRs clustered in the first cohort were found to also tend to co-occur in the 130 or so validation repertoires, with 90% to 95% of cluster scores above 0. The classifier was reported to diagnose cytomegalovirus status with high specificity and sensitivity in both the original and validation cohorts. It was suggested by the authors that the approach could potentially be generalized to other disease states and immunological phenotypes. In vitro tests confirmed that a few of the cytomegalovirus-associated TCR beta chains recognize cytomegalovirus antigens. A later analysis had no HLA typing for the validation cohort, so co-occurrence there was scored across all 130 or so repertoires. Most TCR sequences were seen in very few donors, while some public TCRs were found in many individuals.

This clonotype was sampled from a man younger than 40 in good health and CMV-seronegative. The rearrangement combines TRBV4-1 with TRBJ1-4; TRBD1 is perhaps the D gene, given 5 matching bases. Sequencing was done on a sample of PBMCs. The nucleotide sequence reads TGCGCCAGCAGCCAAGATACCAGGCCGGGGGGACTGTTTTTT. Protein translation: CASSQDTRPGGLFF.